This TCR beta chain was profiled in a study of human T cells and chemical hapten exposure. TCRdb re-derived calls from the RACE reads in MiXCR, one entry per CDR3 protein. Of about 80,000 distinct CDR3 sequences in the sample, 11% are singletons; the top ten hold approximately 1.4%. The time point: patch test 2, 6 weeks after DPC sensitization. This sample's treatment: therapeutic diphenylcyclopropenone sensitization with weekly scalp DPC. This clonotype was counted at least ten times. The germline V gene has CDR1 SGHTA and CDR2 FQGNSA. The length of the CDR3 is 14 residues. Trimming shortened V by 2 bases and J by 6 bases, and 13 bases separated the two germline ends.

Specimen: whole blood, collected in connection with sensitization to the hapten diphenylcyclopropenone (DPC). The receptor's source is a man younger than 35 with alopecia areata. Some clones in this sample may be carry-over from other donors' samples. This chain connects TRBV7-2 to TRBJ1-2; TRBD1 is a possible D gene (5 bases). CDR3 residues: CASSLTGELDGYTF. CDR3 bases: TGTGCCAGCAGCTTAACGGGGGAATTGGATGGCTACACCTTC. The complete variable domain, with remaining parts taken from reference TRBV7-2 and TRBJ1-2, reads GAGVSQSPSNKVTEKGKDVELRCDPISGHTALYWYRQSLGQGLEFLIYFQGNSAPDKSGLPSDRFSAERTGGSVSTLTIQRTQQEDSAVYLCASSLTGELDGYTFGSGTRLTVV.